This T cell receptor beta chain was profiled in a study of PD-L1 blockade in urothelial cancer. Study in general: When blood samples were assessed, the median T cell count was 141,255.

The CDR3 spans 15 residues. The trim removed 1 base at V and 2 bases at J, leaving 3 bases unmatched. Germline CDR1 is SGHAT and CDR2 is FQNNGV. Data came from immunoSEQ multiplex PCR; TCRdb stores just in-frame clones and leaves some out. The sample consists of around 110,000 clones, roughly 91% of them appearing once. Indicated time point: peripheral blood 6 weeks after treatment start. For each patient, 1 to 8 samples were obtained, pretreatment and on-treatment. The chain links TRBV11-2 to TRBJ2-3, with 7 bases fitting TRBD2. This clonotype was obtained from a man in his fifties or sixties with urothelial cancer. The starting material was PBMCs, obtained around atezolizumab (anti-PD-L1) treatment. CDR3 residues: CASSLGLADTDTQYF. Written as DNA, the CDR3 is TGTGCCAGCAGCTTAGGGCTAGCGGACACAGATACGCAGTATTTT.